Each of the 9 T cell receptor beta chains below was sequenced from the same sample in a study of blood T cell repertoires in COVID-19. The assay was immunoSEQ multiplex PCR, and TCRdb's table has in-frame clones only and misses some. The sample records some 280,000 clones, 86% being singletons. Input material: peripheral blood. These receptors all stem from a woman aged 30 to 39 with active or convalescent COVID-19.

The rearrangement joins TRBV30 to TRBJ1-3; 7 nucleotides agree with TRBD1. J lost 4 bases, V lost 4 bases, and 7 bases had no gene match. The CDR3 has 14 amino acids. Looked up from germline, CDR1 is GTSNPN and CDR2 is SVGIG (reference sequence). CDR3 sequence (DNA): TGTGCCTGGAATGATGGGACAGTAGGAAACACCATATATTTT. This codes for CAWNDGTVGNTIYF.

The chain combines TRBV18 with TRBJ2-7; tentatively, D is TRBD2 (5 bases). V was cut by 3 bases and J by 5 bases, with 8 bases left in between. Looked up from germline, CDR1 is KGHSH and CDR2 is LQKENI. The CDR3 consists of 12 residues. Here the CDR3 reads CASSPEGNEQYF. The DNA of the CDR3 is TGTGCCAGCTCACCTGAGGGTAACGAGCAGTACTTC.

The rearrangement joins TRBV5-6 to TRBJ1-2; D not resolved. V dropped 0 bases and J dropped 3 bases, with 15 bases sitting between them. Per germline, CDR1 SGHDT and CDR2 YYEEEE. The CDR3 runs 16 residues. The CDR3 region is CASSLGRGGRDYGYTF. In nucleotides, the CDR3 is TGTGCCAGCAGCTTGGGGAGAGGAGGGAGAGACTATGGCTACACCTTC.

This clone was seen more than once but under ten times. The chain combines TRBV9 with TRBJ2-3; no definite D call. Germline V gene sequence: CDR1 SGDLS, CDR2 YYNGEE. The CDR3 totals 15 residues. Trimming pared 0 bases from V and 1 base from J, leaving 9 bases between. The CDR3 DNA reads TGTGCCAGCAGCGTAGGAGCGACTGGCACAGATACGCAGTATTTT. Its protein product is CASSVGATGTDTQYF.

The J gene is TRBJ2-5, the V gene TRBV7-9, with 9 positions matching TRBD2. Trimming took 3 bases from V and 0 from J; bases not matched to a gene: 5. Germline assignment: CDR1 SEHNR and CDR2 FQNEAQ (reference sequence). This CDR3 has 16 residues. The CDR3 loop reads CASSFSLAGYQETQYF. DNA of the CDR3: TGTGCCAGCAGCTTTTCTCTAGCGGGGTACCAAGAGACCCAGTACTTC.

J is TRBJ1-1 and V is TRBV7-6, with unresolved D. The V and J ends lost 1 base and 8 bases respectively, with 17 bases between them. The CDR3 contains 15 residues. Germline CDR1 is SGHVS and CDR2 is FNYEAQ. This chain's CDR3 is CASSLVSGVGSEAFF. The CDR3 DNA reads as TGTGCCAGCAGCTTAGTTAGCGGTGTTGGTTCGGAAGCTTTCTTT.

The chain joins TRBV12-3 or TRBV12-4 to TRBJ2-7; 8 positions agree with TRBD1. The ends lost 8 bases at V and 7 bases at J; junction bases unmatched: 7. The CDR3 has 12 amino acids. The CDR3 DNA sequence: TGTGCCAGCGGGCAGGGGGCGCATGAGCAGTACTTC. Its translation: CASGQGAHEQYF.

The chain joins TRBV9 to TRBJ2-3; 10 nucleotides line up with TRBD2. The trim removed 4 bases at V and 4 bases at J, leaving 6 bases unmatched. This CDR3 region has 15 residues. Germline V gives CDR1 SGDLS, CDR2 YYNGEE. The DNA of the CDR3 is TGTGCCAGCAGCCCATCTAGCGGGGGACCAGATACGCAGTATTTT. Its protein is CASSPSSGGPDTQYF.

The chain is built from TRBV7-9 and TRBJ2-1; 12 nucleotides line up with TRBD1. CDR1 and CDR2 from the germline V gene are SEHNR and FQNEAQ (reference sequence). The CDR3 is 18 amino acids. V trimming: 3 bases; J trimming: 0 bases; junction bases outside the gene matches: 6. CDR3 sequence (DNA): TGTGCCAGCAGCTTGGGACAGGGGGCTGCGGGCTCCTACAATGAGCAGTTCTTC. Its protein is CASSLGQGAAGSYNEQFF.